One and the same sample provided the 22 T cell receptor beta chains below, sequenced in a study of T cells after yellow fever vaccination. TCRdb called the 5' RACE reads again in MiXCR, with one record for every CDR3 protein. The data show under 200,000 distinct CDR3 sequences, approximately 9.9% seen once. The sample was CD8+ T cells sorted from PBMCs, taken 15 days after the yellow fever booster vaccination. Every receptor here comes from a man aged 18 to 35 who received the YFV17D yellow fever vaccine.

This clonotype was seen repeatedly, ten times or more. The rearrangement joins TRBV12-3 or TRBV12-4 to TRBJ2-1, with unresolved D. Trimming removed 3 bases at V and 8 bases at J, with 11 bases between. The CDR3 length is 13 residues. CDR3 sequence reads: CASSFVVRHEQFF. CDR3 DNA: TGTGCCAGCAGTTTTGTTGTGAGGCATGAGCAGTTCTTC.

V usage is TRBV4-1 and J usage is TRBJ1-1, with D possibly being TRBD1 (5 bases). This CDR3 has 13 amino acids. Trimming stripped 1 base from V and 6 bases from J, with 9 bases between. Germline CDR1 is MGHRA and CDR2 is YSYEKL. The CDR3 sequence: CASSQGGSPEAFF. CDR3 nucleotides: TGCGCCAGCAGCCAAGGGGGCTCCCCTGAAGCTTTCTTT.

This clonotype was seen only a few times. The DNA for the CDR3 is TGTGCCAGCAGTTACGGCTGGCCCGGGGAGCTGTTTTTT. It codes for CASSYGWPGELFF. The chain is built from TRBV6-5 and TRBJ2-2; no clear D. This CDR3 comprises 13 residues. The V end lost 2 bases, the J end lost 6 bases, and 7 bases lay between the germline ends. CDR1 and CDR2 (germline): MNHEY, SVGAGI.

This clonotype was observed a handful of times. The chain links TRBV3-1 to TRBJ1-2; D remains ambiguous. The CDR3 runs 13 residues. V lost 7 bases, J lost 3 bases, and 12 bases lay in between. CDR1 and CDR2 from the germline V gene are LGHDT and YNNKEL (reference sequence). The CDR3 DNA is TGTGCCAGCACGGACGGTAACGACTATGGCTACACCTTC. Residues: CASTDGNDYGYTF.

This clonotype was seen a handful of times. The chain is built from TRBV7-9 and TRBJ2-7, with 10 nucleotides matching TRBD1. This CDR3 spans 14 amino acids. CDR1 and CDR2 from the germline V gene are SEHNR and FQNEAQ (reference sequence). The J segment lost 4 bases and the V segment lost 5 bases, leaving 5 bases of the junction unmatched. The CDR3 bases are TGTGCCAGCAGCCCCGGGACAGGGGTATACGAGCAGTACGTC. This encodes CASSPGTGVYEQYV.

The chain uses TRBV5-4 and TRBJ2-5, with 7 bases that match TRBD2. CDR1 is SGHNT and CDR2 is YYREEE in the germline V gene (reference sequence). The junction had 15 bases not matched to a gene; V was cut back by 7 bases and J by 3 bases. This CDR3 has 16 amino acids. The CDR3 sequence is CASQPGFGRREETQYF. The CDR3, as DNA: TGTGCCAGCCAGCCTGGGTTCGGGAGGAGGGAAGAGACCCAGTACTTC.

The sample holds a few counts of this clonotype. The chain is built from TRBV5-4 and TRBJ2-5; D perhaps matches TRBD2 (5 bases). Germline V gene sequence: CDR1 SGHNT, CDR2 YYREEE (reference sequence). The CDR3 loop spans 15 amino acids. V lost 3 bases and J 5 bases, leaving 17 bases between the germline ends. The CDR3 DNA reads as TGTGCCAGCAGCTCCTGGGAGTCTGGAAGGGAGACCCAGTACTTC. Its protein product is CASSSWESGRETQYF.

This clonotype was counted many times. The rearrangement links TRBV7-2 to TRBJ2-1; D perhaps matches TRBD2 (6 bases). CDR1 SGHTA and CDR2 FQGNSA come from the germline V gene. CDR3 length: 12 amino acids. V gave up 8 bases and J gave up 4 bases, with 9 bases separating them. For the CDR3, the DNA is TGTGCCAGCCGGGGGTCTTACAATGAGCAGTTCTTC. Its translation: CASRGSYNEQFF.

The V call is TRBV28, the J call TRBJ1-5, with D possibly matching TRBD1 (6 bases). The ends were cut back, 6 bases at V and 4 bases at J, with 10 bases in the middle. CDR1 is MDHEN, CDR2 SYDVKM, per germline. CDR3 length: 13 amino acids. DNA for the CDR3: TGTGCCAGCAGATTGACAGGTAATCAGCCCCAGCATTTT. Amino acids: CASRLTGNQPQHF. The full variable domain, with the rest looked up from reference TRBV28 and TRBJ1-5, is DVKVTQSSRYLVKRTGEKVFLECVQDMDHENMFWYRQDPGLGLRLIYFSYDVKMKEKGDIPEGYSVSREKKERFSLILESASTNQTSMYLCASRLTGNQPQHFGDGTRLSIL.

This clonotype was seen at least ten times. The chain is built from TRBV29-1 and TRBJ2-3; D is uncertain. V was trimmed by 2 bases and J by 5 bases, leaving 11 bases between them. CDR3 length: 13 residues. From germline, CDR1 is SQVTM and CDR2 ANQGSEA. This chain's CDR3 is CSVEPDPGDTQYF. The CDR3 DNA reads as TGCAGCGTTGAACCCGATCCGGGAGATACGCAGTATTTT.

CDR3 sequence: CASRPTHVDYNEQFF. CDR3 nucleotide sequence: TGTGCCAGCAGGCCAACACATGTGGACTACAATGAGCAGTTCTTC. The rearrangement links TRBV12-3 or TRBV12-4 to TRBJ2-1; D gene ambiguous. This CDR3 has 15 amino acids. V was cut by 6 bases and J by 3 bases, with 15 bases left in between.

The chain uses TRBV29-1 and TRBJ1-1, with a weak D call TRBD1 (5 bases). Trimming took 4 bases from V and 1 from J, leaving 10 bases between them. The germline CDR1 and CDR2 sequences are SQVTM and ANQGSEA. CDR3 size: 13 residues. The CDR3 is CSVGRDGNTEAFF. The CDR3 nucleotides read TGCAGCGTTGGGAGGGACGGGAACACTGAAGCTTTCTTT.

A few counts support this clonotype. The chain couples TRBV30 to TRBJ2-4, with a weak D call TRBD1 (6 bases). The length of the CDR3 is 13 residues. The V gene lost 0 bases and the J gene lost 9 bases, with 12 bases spanning the gap. The germline V gene has CDR1 GTSNPN and CDR2 SVGIG (reference sequence). For the CDR3, the DNA is TGTGCCTGGAGTGTAGGCAGGGGAACCATTCAGTACTTC. Amino acid sequence: CAWSVGRGTIQYF.

The chain carries TRBV5-4 and TRBJ2-7; tentative D call: TRBD1 (5 bases). The V gene's germline CDR1 is SGHNT and CDR2 YYREEE (reference sequence). Trimming took 0 bases from V and 3 from J, leaving 13 bases between them. There are 15 residues in the CDR3. CDR3 residues: CASSLAMGLGYEQYF. CDR3 coding DNA: TGTGCCAGCAGCTTGGCCATGGGGCTAGGCTACGAGCAGTACTTC. Filled out from reference TRBV5-4 and TRBJ2-7, the complete variable domain reads ETGVTQSPTHLIKTRGQQVTLRCSSQSGHNTVSWYQQALGQGPQFIFQYYREEENGRGNFPPRFSGLQFPNYSSELNVNALELDDSALYLCASSLAMGLGYEQYFGPGTRLTVT.

This clonotype was counted a few times. The chain carries TRBV18 and TRBJ1-2; D gene uncertain. The length of the CDR3 is 16 residues. The V end was cut by 2 bases, the J end by 4 bases, with 17 bases between. The germline CDR1 and CDR2 sequences are KGHSH and LQKENI. The CDR3 bases are TGTGCCAGCTCACCAACCGGGCCACAACTGTTCTATGGCTACACCTTC. Translation gives CASSPTGPQLFYGYTF.

This clonotype appeared a few times. The V and J genes are TRBV12-3 or TRBV12-4 and TRBJ2-5; 10 nucleotides line up with TRBD1. The CDR3 length is 14 residues. V was clipped by 8 bases and J by 3 bases; unmatched bases: 6. Here the CDR3 reads CASRGQGGEETQYF. As DNA, the CDR3 is TGTGCCAGCCGAGGACAGGGGGGAGAAGAGACCCAGTACTTC.

This clonotype has a count of ten or more. The rearrangement links TRBV5-1 to TRBJ2-3; D possibly corresponds to TRBD1 (5 bases). The V and J ends lost 2 bases and 4 bases respectively, with 11 bases between them. The CDR3 spans 14 residues. Germline lookup yields CDR1 SGHRS and CDR2 YFSETQ. The CDR3 nucleotides read TGCGCCAGCAGCTTAGGGGAAGGCCCAGATACGCAGTATTTT. This translates into CASSLGEGPDTQYF.

The CDR3 loop is CASSTAAVKETQYF. CDR3 DNA: TGTGCCAGCTCAACCGCGGCAGTTAAAGAGACCCAGTACTTC. The V call is TRBV7-9, the J call TRBJ2-5; no definite D call. This CDR3 is 14 amino acids long. V was cut by 8 bases and J by 3 bases, with 16 bases left in between. Germline V lookup: CDR1 SEHNR, CDR2 FQNEAQ (reference sequence). The full variable domain, its missing parts supplied by reference TRBV7-9 and TRBJ2-5, is DTGVSQNPRHKITKRGQNVTFRCDPISEHNRLYWYRQTLGQGPEFLTYFQNEAQLEKSRLLSDRFSAERPKGSFSTLEIQRTEQGDSAMYLCASSTAAVKETQYFGPGTRLLVL.

The table lists this clonotype with a few counts. The chain is built from TRBV5-6 and TRBJ2-1; 7 bases align to TRBD1. Germline CDR1 and CDR2: SGHDT and YYEEEE. This CDR3 has 14 amino acids. V shed 4 bases and J 7 bases; nucleotides not matched to a gene: 8. The CDR3 DNA reads as TGTGCCAGCAGCGGGACCGGGACAGTTAATGAGCAGTTCTTC. Its protein product is CASSGTGTVNEQFF.

This clonotype was detected a few times. The chain is built from TRBV19 and TRBJ2-7, with 11 bases lining up with TRBD1. The CDR3 contains 15 residues. Germline V gene sequence: CDR1 LNHDA, CDR2 SQIVND (reference sequence). V dropped 5 bases and J dropped 1; count of bases not matched to a gene: 4. The CDR3 DNA sequence: TGTGCCAGTAGTCGGGACAGGGGGAGTTCCTACGAGCAGTACTTC. Translating gives CASSRDRGSSYEQYF.

This clonotype was observed a few times. This chain joins TRBV4-3 and TRBJ2-1; D perhaps matches TRBD1 (6 bases). This CDR3 has 14 amino acids. Germline CDR1 is LGHNA and CDR2 is YSLEER. V lost 4 bases and J lost 5, with 12 bases in between. The CDR3 region is CASSLGAVDNEQFF. CDR3 nucleotide sequence: TGCGCCAGCAGCCTGGGGGCAGTAGACAATGAGCAGTTCTTC.

This chain links TRBV7-2 with TRBJ2-3; tentatively, D is TRBD2 (5 bases). Germline values: CDR1 SGHTA, CDR2 FQGNSA. V was shortened by 2 bases and J by 2 bases, with 20 bases between the two germline ends. This CDR3 has 18 amino acids. The CDR3 nucleotides are TGTGCCAGCAGCTTACCAAGAGGAGCGGAGACCCTCACAGATACGCAGTATTTT. Encoded protein: CASSLPRGAETLTDTQYF.